A single sample gave rise to the 15 T cell receptor beta chains below, sequenced in a study of blood T cell repertoires in COVID-19. Here immunoSEQ multiplex PCR was the method, and the copy in TCRdb shows in-frame clones only, minus some. The data show some 320,000 clones, around 87% seen once. Material for sequencing was PBMCs or T cells enriched from blood (not recorded which). Receptors were obtained from a woman aged 30 to 39 who had recovered from COVID-19.

The rearrangement uses TRBV6-4 and TRBJ1-4; D may be TRBD1 (6 bases). The germline CDR1 and CDR2 sequences are MRHNA and SNTAGT. The CDR3 contains 18 residues. Trimming removed 3 bases from V and 8 bases from J, with 25 bases in between. CDR3 coding DNA: TGTGCCAGCAGTGAAAGAAGTGCGCGTGACAGGTCGCTGGAAAAACTGTTTTTT. It specifies CASSERSARDRSLEKLFF.

The chain recombines TRBV7-9 with TRBJ1-2, with D hard to call. CDR3 length: 13 residues. V was clipped by 5 bases and J by 3 bases, with 10 bases between them. Germline V gene lookup returns CDR1 SEHNR and CDR2 FQNEAQ (reference sequence). CDR3 nucleotide sequence: TGTGCCAGCAGCCCCTACCGGGACTATGGCTACACCTTC. Translation: CASSPYRDYGYTF.

J is TRBJ2-7 and V is TRBV6-5; D perhaps matches TRBD1 (6 bases). Germline CDR1 MNHEY, CDR2 SVGAGI. The CDR3 has 13 amino acids. The V end lost 8 bases, the J end lost 1 base, and 12 bases lay between the germline ends. The CDR3: CASVGDTSYEQYF. CDR3 bases: TGTGCCAGCGTGGGGGACACATCCTACGAGCAGTACTTC.

V is TRBV4-3 and J is TRBJ2-1, with D uncertain. The CDR3 has 13 residues. Germline V CDR1 and CDR2: LGHNA, YSLEER. Trimming cost V 1 base and J 2 bases, with 3 bases left between them. The CDR3, as DNA: TGCGCCAGCAGCCAAGGGCCCTACAATGAGCAGTTCTTC. Amino acid sequence: CASSQGPYNEQFF.

The V gene is TRBV12-3 or TRBV12-4, the J gene TRBJ1-2, with D tentatively TRBD1 (6 bases). The CDR3 totals 12 residues. V gave up 6 bases and J gave up 8 bases, with 13 bases separating them. This CDR3 is CASSRGQGGYTF. For the CDR3, the DNA is TGTGCCAGCAGCAGAGGCCAGGGGGGCTACACCTTC.

This sequence joins TRBV4-2 and TRBJ2-5; TRBD1 is a possible D gene (5 bases). Germline values: CDR1 LGHNA, CDR2 YNFKEQ. The CDR3 extends over 15 amino acids. V lost 0 bases and J lost 6, with 14 bases in between. CDR3 nucleotide sequence: TGTGCCAGCAGCCAAGATGCCACAGGAGTAAAGACCCAGTACTTC. It specifies CASSQDATGVKTQYF.

V and J are TRBV5-1 and TRBJ1-1, with 8 bases identical to TRBD1. V shed 0 bases, J shed 5 bases, and the junction held 9 bases outside the gene matches. CDR1 and CDR2 (germline): SGHRS, YFSETQ. This CDR3 comprises 16 residues. The CDR3 protein is CASSLGPGGEETEAFF. The CDR3 DNA reads as TGCGCCAGCAGCTTGGGTCCAGGGGGCGAGGAGACTGAAGCTTTCTTT.

The J gene is TRBJ1-1, the V gene TRBV7-2; perhaps TRBD1 as D (6 bases). This CDR3 has 15 residues. Germline loops: CDR1 SGHTA, CDR2 FQGNSA. Trimming stripped 6 bases from V and 3 bases from J, with 17 bases between. CDR3 region: CASSYYRAEDTEAFF. CDR3 DNA sequence: TGTGCCAGCAGTTACTACAGGGCCGAAGACACTGAAGCTTTCTTT.

This chain links TRBV18 with TRBJ2-1; possibly TRBD2 for D (5 bases). V lost 3 bases to trimming and J lost 7 bases, with 13 bases between them. Germline V gene data show CDR1 as KGHSH and CDR2 as LQKENI. This CDR3 contains 14 residues. As DNA, the CDR3 is TGTGCCAGCTCACCGTTCGGGGAACTGAATGAGCAGTTCTTC. It codes for CASSPFGELNEQFF.

The V and J genes are TRBV6-5 and TRBJ2-3; no firm D call. CDR1 MNHEY and CDR2 SVGAGI come from the germline V gene. This CDR3 contains 13 residues. Trimming took off 4 bases at V and 5 bases at J, with 10 bases between the two ends. The CDR3 sequence is CASSSHNRDTQYF. The CDR3 DNA follows: TGTGCCAGCAGTTCCCACAACAGAGATACGCAGTATTTT.

The chain links TRBV18 to TRBJ2-7; D ambiguous. This CDR3 has 15 residues. The V gene lost 5 bases and the J gene lost 2 bases, with 16 bases spanning the gap. In germline, CDR1 is KGHSH, CDR2 LQKENI. The DNA for the CDR3 is TGTGCCAGCTCATTCACAGTGACCCTACCCTACGAGCAGTACTTC. Translation: CASSFTVTLPYEQYF.

The gene calls are TRBV28 and TRBJ2-1, with 8 positions matching TRBD2. This CDR3 comprises 15 residues. Germline assignment: CDR1 MDHEN and CDR2 SYDVKM. Trimming cost V 3 bases and J 7 bases; bases outside gene matches: 8. The CDR3 sequence is CASSFIAGPGNEQFF. DNA of the CDR3: TGTGCCAGCAGTTTTATAGCGGGGCCTGGGAATGAGCAGTTCTTC.

This chain connects TRBV6-5 to TRBJ2-5; weak D call: TRBD2 (6 bases). V was shortened by 5 bases and J by 10 bases, with 23 bases between the two germline ends. Germline V gives CDR1 MNHEY, CDR2 SVGAGI. The CDR3 is 15 residues long. The CDR3 spells CASSQSGGTVVGQYF. For the CDR3, the DNA is TGTGCCAGCAGTCAAAGTGGGGGGACGGTGGTGGGCCAGTACTTC.

V is TRBV2 and J is TRBJ1-2; 7 bases are a match to TRBD1. Germline CDR1 reads SNHLY; CDR2 reads FYNNEI. The CDR3 length is 15 residues. The V and J ends lost 4 bases and 2 bases, in that order; junction bases with no gene match: 7. The CDR3 is CASSALTGTNYGYTF. The CDR3 DNA reads TGTGCCAGCAGTGCGTTGACAGGGACCAACTATGGCTACACCTTC.

The J gene is TRBJ1-1, the V gene TRBV10-3; D might be TRBD1 (6 bases). Per the germline V gene, CDR1 is ENHRY and CDR2 is SYGVKD. The CDR3 length is 13 residues. V gave up 5 bases and J gave up 3 bases, with 10 bases separating them. In DNA form, the CDR3 reads TGTGCCATCAGTCAGACAGGCTACACTGAAGCTTTCTTT. As protein: CAISQTGYTEAFF.